This record looks at one T cell receptor (beta chain) sequence and its context. These data come from a study of blood T cell repertoires in COVID-19. Study-level information: Both acute and convalescent COVID-19 samples were obtained from the United States, Italy and Spain. PBMCs, B-cell-depleted T cells, or T cells provided the cDNA or gDNA that made up the material.

Under the authors' procedure: By means of reference gene primer amplification, nucleated cell counts were estimated. Using immunoSEQ multiplex PCR, the repertoire was profiled, and TCRdb retains in-frame clones only, with some absent. V and J calls and clone size are as listed in that table; D and trimming were resolved from the DNA. Among more than 50,000 clones listed, about 77% were seen once. The trim removed 3 bases at V and 9 bases at J, leaving 14 bases unmatched. The CDR3 is made up of 16 amino acids. The V gene's germline CDR1 is KGHDR and CDR2 SFDVKD. Sequenced input: peripheral blood. This receptor was identified in a man aged 65 to 85 with active or convalescent COVID-19. This chain links TRBV24-1 with TRBJ2-3; 7 bases match TRBD2. The CDR3 here is CATSDERAGPSRTQYF. In nucleotides, the CDR3 is TGTGCCACCAGTGATGAGAGAGCGGGACCGTCTAGGACGCAGTATTTT.